The entry that follows covers one T cell receptor beta chain sequence. Its target is unknown. The PCR was carried out with 60 Vbeta primers and 13 Jbeta primers. Only in-frame clones appear in the TCRdb table, and some are missing; sequencing was by immunoSEQ multiplex PCR. In the table there are about 280,000 clones, approximately 90% of which are singletons. The data originate from a study of cytomegalovirus exposure and HLA in healthy donors. Findings of the study overall: Most TCR sequences were rare, but some public TCRs occurred in many donors.

CDR3 length equals 16 residues. Germline trimming cut 3 bases from V and 5 bases from J; bases unmatched to any gene: 13. Germline V gene data show CDR1 as SGHDT and CDR2 as YYEEEE. The source of this sequence is a woman between 18 and 29 years old in good health and CMV-seronegative. The chain couples TRBV5-6 to TRBJ1-1; 7 bases line up with TRBD1. The sample taken for sequencing was PBMCs. CDR3: CASSWIYSRGKTEAFF. The CDR3 DNA reads as TGTGCCAGCAGCTGGATTTACTCCAGGGGGAAGACTGAAGCTTTCTTT.